Each of the 19 T cell receptor beta chains below was sequenced from the same sample in a study of blood T cell repertoires in COVID-19. This table comes from immunoSEQ multiplex PCR, and its TCRdb copy is limited to in-frame clones, with some not included. The sample lists hundreds of thousands of clones, approximately 92% occurring once. Sequenced: PBMCs or T cells enriched from blood (not recorded which). These receptors all stem from a man aged 30-40 years who had recovered from COVID-19.

This rearrangement joins TRBV27 to TRBJ2-7; D possibly corresponds to TRBD2 (7 bases). This CDR3 has 15 residues. Germline values: CDR1 MNHEY, CDR2 SMNVEV (reference sequence). The V end lost 1 base, the J end lost 5 bases, and 15 bases lay between the germline ends. The CDR3 sequence is CASSLWGGRLDEQYF. CDR3 in DNA: TGTGCCAGCAGTTTATGGGGGGGGCGTTTGGACGAGCAGTACTTC.

This chain links TRBV27 with TRBJ1-5; 8 bases are a match to TRBD1. The V gene end was trimmed by 6 bases and the J gene end by 7 bases; junction bases not matched to a gene: 11. This CDR3 contains 15 residues. Germline V gene lookup returns CDR1 MNHEY and CDR2 SMNVEV (reference sequence). The CDR3 region has the DNA TGTGCCAGCAGACGGGGACAGGCGACCGGGCAGCCCCAGCATTTT. Residues: CASRRGQATGQPQHF.

CDR3 protein: CASSQASRGTNYGYTF. As DNA, the CDR3 is TGTGCCAGCAGCCAAGCGTCCCGCGGAACTAACTATGGCTACACCTTC. The V call is TRBV3-1 (or the pseudogene TRBV3-2), the J call TRBJ1-2; D remains unclear. The V and J ends lost 1 base and 0 bases respectively, with 12 bases between them. There are 16 residues in the CDR3. Germline V gene lookup returns CDR1 LGHDT and CDR2 YNNKEL (reference sequence).

V gene TRBV7-9 combines with J gene TRBJ1-1, with D hard to call. The CDR3 is 13 amino acids. Germline CDR1 SEHNR, CDR2 FQNEAQ (reference sequence). The ends were cut back, 1 base at V and 1 base at J, with 4 bases in the middle. CDR3 sequence: CASSLVGNTEAFF. The CDR3 nucleotides are TGTGCCAGCAGCTTAGTCGGGAACACTGAAGCTTTCTTT.

The chain recombines TRBV7-9 with TRBJ2-1; possibly TRBD1 for D (5 bases). V gave up 5 bases and J gave up 12 bases, with 14 bases separating them. CDR1 and CDR2 from the germline V gene are SEHNR and FQNEAQ (reference sequence). The length of the CDR3 is 12 residues. In nucleotides, the CDR3 is TGTGCCAGCAGCGCAGACCAGGGTACGCAGTTCTTC. This translates into CASSADQGTQFF.

This chain joins TRBV27 and TRBJ2-6; D not certain. Germline V gives CDR1 MNHEY, CDR2 SMNVEV (reference sequence). V lost 3 bases, J lost 1 base, and 7 bases lay in between. This CDR3 comprises 15 residues. CDR3 loop: CASSFVSSGANVLTF. CDR3 DNA: TGTGCCAGCAGTTTCGTGAGTTCTGGGGCCAACGTCCTGACTTTC.

The chain carries TRBV10-2 and TRBJ2-7, with 8 nucleotides matching TRBD1. Unmatched junction bases numbered 2, after V lost 4 bases and J lost 3 bases. Germline values: CDR1 WSHSY, CDR2 SAAADI. The CDR3 has 13 residues. The CDR3 nucleotides read TGCGCCAGCAGTGGCGACAGGGGCTACGAGCAGTACTTC. Its protein product is CASSGDRGYEQYF.

The count of this clone is one. The V and J genes are TRBV28 and TRBJ2-7; 10 nucleotides align to TRBD1. CDR1 and CDR2 from the germline V gene are MDHEN and SYDVKM. The V and J ends lost 4 bases and 2 bases, in that order; junction bases with no gene match: 11. CDR3 length: 17 residues. The CDR3 region has the DNA TGTGCCAGCAGTTCCGGGACAGGGGTTGTAGCGGCCTACGAGCAGTACTTC. Protein product: CASSSGTGVVAAYEQYF.

The rearrangement links TRBV28 to TRBJ2-2; 7 bases are shared with TRBD1. The CDR3 contains 14 residues. The junction had 4 bases not matched to a gene; V was cut back by 5 bases and J by 4 bases. Per germline, CDR1 MDHEN and CDR2 SYDVKM. CDR3 in amino acids: CASSIQGTTGELFF. DNA for the CDR3: TGTGCCAGCAGTATACAGGGGACCACCGGGGAGCTGTTTTTT. Looking up the rest from reference TRBV28 and TRBJ2-2 gives the full variable domain: DVKVTQSSRYLVKRTGEKVFLECVQDMDHENMFWYRQDPGLGLRLIYFSYDVKMKEKGDIPEGYSVSREKKERFSLILESASTNQTSMYLCASSIQGTTGELFFGEGSRLTVL.

The genes are TRBV5-1 and TRBJ1-3; 8 bases are shared with TRBD1. This CDR3 comprises 17 residues. Germline values: CDR1 SGHRS, CDR2 YFSETQ. V dropped 0 bases and J dropped 0; count of bases not matched to a gene: 5. In DNA form, the CDR3 reads TGCGCCAGCAGCTTGGAGACAGGGGACTCCTCTGGAAACACCATATATTTT. Translation: CASSLETGDSSGNTIYF.

The chain carries TRBV4-1 and TRBJ2-3; no definite D call. With 0 bases removed from V and 6 bases from J, the gap between germline ends came to 13 bases. The CDR3 length is 15 residues. Germline CDR1 reads MGHRA; CDR2 reads YSYEKL. CDR3 sequence (DNA): TGCGCCAGCAGCCAAGACCCCCGGTCCGGTGATACGCAGTATTTT. This translates into CASSQDPRSGDTQYF.

The V gene is TRBV11-2, the J gene TRBJ2-1; 11 bases align to TRBD2. Unmatched junction bases numbered 5, after V lost 3 bases and J lost 7 bases. Germline V lookup: CDR1 SGHAT, CDR2 FQNNGV. This CDR3 has 15 amino acids. The CDR3 sequence: CASSFTSGSVNEQFF. In DNA, the CDR3 is TGTGCCAGCAGCTTCACTAGCGGGAGCGTAAATGAGCAGTTCTTC.

CDR3 DNA: TGTGCCAGCAGCTCGAATCCGGGACAATTGACAGATACGCAGTATTTT. Its protein product is CASSSNPGQLTDTQYF. This rearrangement joins TRBV5-6 to TRBJ2-3; weak D call: TRBD1 (6 bases). This CDR3 spans 16 amino acids. Germline V lookup: CDR1 SGHDT, CDR2 YYEEEE. Trimming removed 3 bases from V and 3 bases from J, with 17 bases in between. Based on the CDR3 plus reference TRBV5-6 and TRBJ2-3, the full variable domain is DAGVTQSPTHLIKTRGQQVTLRCSPKSGHDTVSWYQQALGQGPQFIFQYYEEEERQRGNFPDRFSGHQFPNYSSELNVNALLLGDSALYLCASSSNPGQLTDTQYFGPGTRLTVL.

The chain couples TRBV10-3 to TRBJ1-3, with 7 positions matching TRBD1. Losses at the gene ends were 6 bases for V and 8 bases for J; bases not matched to a gene: 10. CDR1 is ENHRY and CDR2 is SYGVKD in the germline V gene. There are 14 residues in the CDR3. CDR3 coding DNA: TGTGCCATCAGCCTGACAGGGTCGGCGGACACCATATATTTT. Translation: CAISLTGSADTIYF.

The J gene is TRBJ1-2, the V gene TRBV11-2, with TRBD1 matching over 7 bases. Germline CDR1 SGHAT, CDR2 FQNNGV. The length of the CDR3 is 14 residues. The ends lost 7 bases at V and 1 base at J; junction bases unmatched: 6. The CDR3 sequence is CASTRDSHNYGYTF. The CDR3 DNA sequence: TGTGCCAGCACACGGGACAGTCATAACTATGGCTACACCTTC.

This clone was seen only a few times. CDR3 DNA sequence: TGTGCCTGGAGTGTACTCCAGGGGCCCAATGAAAAACTGTTTTTT. This codes for CAWSVLQGPNEKLFF. The chain employs TRBV30 and TRBJ1-4; a weak D match, TRBD1 (6 bases). Trimming left V 0 bases short and J 5 bases short, with 13 bases between. Germline assignment: CDR1 GTSNPN and CDR2 SVGIG (reference sequence). This CDR3 is 15 amino acids long.

The chain combines TRBV6-5 with TRBJ2-7, with TRBD1 matching over 7 bases. Germline V lookup: CDR1 MNHEY, CDR2 SVGAGI. The CDR3 contains 14 residues. The junction had 12 bases not matched to a gene; V was cut back by 6 bases and J by 7 bases. The DNA for the CDR3 is TGTGCCAGCAGCCAGGGGGACAGTAGAGAGGAGCAGTACTTC. It specifies CASSQGDSREEQYF.

This clone was seen a few times. This sequence joins TRBV19 and TRBJ1-4, with D unresolved. The CDR3 contains 15 residues. Germline V gives CDR1 LNHDA, CDR2 SQIVND (reference sequence). The V end lost 5 bases, the J end lost 7 bases, and 17 bases lay between the germline ends. In nucleotides, the CDR3 is TGTGCCAGTAGTTCTACGGGGATCGTGGGTGAAAAACTGTTTTTT. Translated: CASSSTGIVGEKLFF.

The J gene is TRBJ2-1, the V gene TRBV20-1, with D unclear. Per germline, CDR1 DFQATT and CDR2 SNEGSKA (reference sequence). Trimming took 5 bases from V and 7 from J, leaving 9 bases between them. The CDR3 is made up of 11 amino acids. This CDR3 reads CSASSRNEQFF. Here the CDR3 DNA reads TGCAGTGCTTCTTCTAGAAATGAGCAGTTCTTC.